Presented here are 9 T cell receptor beta chains from one specimen sequenced in a study of T cells in Graves' hyperthyroidism and ophthalmopathy. Researchers amplified the TCR beta CDR3 regions from RNA transcripts. During a first-round RT-PCR of the TCR CDR3, the HTBI primer set was used. TCRdb ran MiXCR on the multiplex PCR reads and lists one entry per CDR3 protein. The data contain 45,000 to 55,000 distinct CDR3 sequences, around 55% of them seen just once; the ten biggest clones take up approximately 30%. Sequencing was performed on peripheral blood or thyroid tissue (not recorded which). The receptors shown here come from a man younger than 35 with Graves' hyperthyroidism.

The chain is built from TRBV10-3 and TRBJ2-7; the match to TRBD2 covers 8 bases. Trimming at V came to 4 bases and at J to 5 bases, leaving 4 bases not matched to a gene. This CDR3 comprises 13 residues. CDR1 is ENHRY and CDR2 is SYGVKD in the germline V gene. The CDR3 region has the DNA TGTGCCATCAGTGCCCGACTAGCGAACGAGCAGTACTTC. This encodes CAISARLANEQYF.

By sample fraction, this clonotype is medium-sized (0.01 to 0.1%). V gene TRBV20-1 combines with J gene TRBJ1-1; 8 bases agree with TRBD1. The CDR3 has 13 amino acids. Germline lookup yields CDR1 DFQATT and CDR2 SNEGSKA (reference sequence). V gave up 5 bases and J gave up 5 bases; unmatched junction bases: 7. The CDR3 bases are TGCAGTGCTGACGCAGGGGGCGCGACTGAAGCTTTCTTT. It translates to CSADAGGATEAFF.

The rearrangement joins TRBV7-9 to TRBJ2-2; 11 bases fit TRBD2. Per germline, CDR1 SEHNR and CDR2 FQNEAQ (reference sequence). This CDR3 spans 16 amino acids. CDR3 DNA sequence: TGTGCAGCACAGGGTACTAGCGGGAGTAGTACCGGGGAGCTGTTTTTT. This translates into CAAQGTSGSSTGELFF.

This clonotype was observed at least ten times. CDR3 nucleotides: TGTGCCAGTAGTGACAGAACCTACGAGCAGTACTTC. Its translation: CASSDRTYEQYF. V gene TRBV19 combines with J gene TRBJ2-7; tentatively, D is TRBD1 (5 bases). Per the germline V gene, CDR1 is LNHDA and CDR2 is SQIVND (reference sequence). The CDR3 sequence is 12 residues long. The V and J ends lost 5 bases and 2 bases respectively, with 7 bases between them. The variable domain in full, completed from reference TRBV19 and TRBJ2-7, reads DGGITQSPKYLFRKEGQNVTLSCEQNLNHDAMYWYRQDPGQGLRLIYYSQIVNDFQKGDIAEGYSVSREKKESFPLTVTSAQKNPTAFYLCASSDRTYEQYFGPGTRLTVT.

This clonotype was picked up many times. This chain connects TRBV5-1 to TRBJ2-3; D may be TRBD1 (6 bases). The CDR3 totals 16 residues. Germline V gene sequence: CDR1 SGHRS, CDR2 YFSETQ. V lost 0 bases, J lost 4 bases, and 15 bases lay in between. CDR3: CASSLAAAGGPDTQYF. In DNA form, the CDR3 reads TGCGCCAGCAGCTTGGCGGCGGCTGGGGGCCCAGATACGCAGTATTTT.

This clonotype was found many times. The chain combines TRBV29-1 with TRBJ2-7, with D perhaps matching TRBD1 (6 bases). Germline V lookup: CDR1 SQVTM, CDR2 ANQGSEA. This CDR3 is 11 amino acids long. Trimming cost V 7 bases and J 6 bases, with 13 bases left between them. The CDR3 is CSAKQGREQYF. CDR3 nucleotide sequence: TGCAGCGCAAAACAGGGCCGCGAGCAGTACTTC.

The chain is built from TRBV7-3 and TRBJ1-1, with a possible D match to TRBD1 (6 bases). The length of the CDR3 is 13 residues. Germline loops: CDR1 SGHTA, CDR2 FQGTGA. V was cut by 6 bases and J by 5 bases, with 13 bases left in between. CDR3 in amino acids: CASSSQGWTEAFF. DNA for the CDR3: TGTGCCAGCAGTTCACAGGGCTGGACTGAAGCTTTCTTT.

The V and J genes are TRBV20-1 and TRBJ2-5; D could derive from TRBD1 or TRBD2 (6 bases each). The CDR3 is 11 amino acids. Germline V CDR1 and CDR2: DFQATT, SNEGSKA (reference sequence). The CDR3 loop is CSGGQGETQYF. CDR3 nucleotide sequence: TGCAGCGGGGGCCAGGGTGAGACCCAGTACTTC.

In the case of this clonotype: A read error may be the cause here, since a much bigger clone is one base away. V usage is TRBV12-5 and J usage is TRBJ2-3; a possible D gene is TRBD2 (5 bases). CDR1 is LGHNT, CDR2 FRNRAP, per germline. The CDR3 runs to 11 residues. The CDR3 sequence is CASGLRDTRYF. The DNA of the CDR3 is TGTGCTAGTGGTTTGCGGGATACGCGGTATTTT.